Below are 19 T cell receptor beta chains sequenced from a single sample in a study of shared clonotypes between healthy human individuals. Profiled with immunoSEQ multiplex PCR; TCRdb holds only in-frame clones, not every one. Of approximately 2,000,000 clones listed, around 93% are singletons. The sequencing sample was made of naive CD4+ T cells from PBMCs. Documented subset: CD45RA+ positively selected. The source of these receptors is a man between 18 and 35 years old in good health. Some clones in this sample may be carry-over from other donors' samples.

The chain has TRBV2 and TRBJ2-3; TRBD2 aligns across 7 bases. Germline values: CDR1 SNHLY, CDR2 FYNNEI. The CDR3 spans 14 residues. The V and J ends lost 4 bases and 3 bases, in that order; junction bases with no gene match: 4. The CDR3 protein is CASSGVGGTDTQYF. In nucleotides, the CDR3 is TGTGCCAGCAGTGGGGTGGGAGGGACAGATACGCAGTATTTT.

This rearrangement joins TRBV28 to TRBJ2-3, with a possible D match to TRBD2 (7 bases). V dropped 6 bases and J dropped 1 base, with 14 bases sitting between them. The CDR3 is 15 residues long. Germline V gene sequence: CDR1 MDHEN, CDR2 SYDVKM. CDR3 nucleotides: TGTGCCAGCAGAGGGGGGGGGCGAGGCACAGATACGCAGTATTTT. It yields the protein CASRGGGRGTDTQYF.

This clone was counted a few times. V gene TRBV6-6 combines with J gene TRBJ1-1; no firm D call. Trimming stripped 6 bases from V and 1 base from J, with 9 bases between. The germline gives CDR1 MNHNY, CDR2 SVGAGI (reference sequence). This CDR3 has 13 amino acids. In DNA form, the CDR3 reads TGTGCCAGCAGGGCCCCATGGAACACTGAAGCTTTCTTT. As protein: CASRAPWNTEAFF.

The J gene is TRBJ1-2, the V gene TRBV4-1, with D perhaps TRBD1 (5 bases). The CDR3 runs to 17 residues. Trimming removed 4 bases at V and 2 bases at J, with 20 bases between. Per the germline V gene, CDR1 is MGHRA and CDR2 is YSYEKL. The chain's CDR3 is CASSPYPRQTGNYGYTF. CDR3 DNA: TGCGCCAGCAGCCCGTACCCACGTCAAACAGGAAACTATGGCTACACCTTC.

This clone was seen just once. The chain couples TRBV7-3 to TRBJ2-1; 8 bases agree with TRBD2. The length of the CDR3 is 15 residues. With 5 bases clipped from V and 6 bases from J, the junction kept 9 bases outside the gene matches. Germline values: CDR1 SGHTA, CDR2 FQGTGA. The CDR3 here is CASSVSGSAPNEQFF. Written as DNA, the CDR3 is TGTGCCAGCAGCGTGAGCGGGAGTGCCCCCAATGAGCAGTTCTTC. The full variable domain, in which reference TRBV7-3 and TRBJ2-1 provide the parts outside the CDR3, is GAGVSQTPSNKVTEKGKYVELRCDPISGHTALYWYRQSLGQGPEFLIYFQGTGAADDSGLPNDRFFAVRPEGSVSTLKIQRTERGDSAVYLCASSVSGSAPNEQFFGPGTRLTVL.

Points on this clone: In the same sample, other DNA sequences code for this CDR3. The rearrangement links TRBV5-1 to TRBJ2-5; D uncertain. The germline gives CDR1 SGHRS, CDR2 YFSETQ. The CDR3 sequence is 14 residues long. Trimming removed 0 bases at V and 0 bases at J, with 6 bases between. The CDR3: CASSLVADQETQYF. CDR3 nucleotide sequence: TGCGCCAGCAGCTTGGTGGCAGACCAAGAGACCCAGTACTTC.

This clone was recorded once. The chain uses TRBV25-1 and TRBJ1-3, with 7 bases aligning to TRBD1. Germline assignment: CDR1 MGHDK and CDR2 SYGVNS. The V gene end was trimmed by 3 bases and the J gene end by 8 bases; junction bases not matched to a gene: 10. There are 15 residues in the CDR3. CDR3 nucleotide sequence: TGTGCCAGCAGTGACCCGACAGGGCCGGCGGACACCATATATTTT. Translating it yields CASSDPTGPADTIYF. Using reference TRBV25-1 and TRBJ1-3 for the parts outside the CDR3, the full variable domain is EADIYQTPRYLVIGTGKKITLECSQTMGHDKMYWYQQDPGMELHLIHYSYGVNSTEKGDLSSESTVSRIRTEHFPLTLESARPSHTSQYLCASSDPTGPADTIYFGEGSWLTVV.

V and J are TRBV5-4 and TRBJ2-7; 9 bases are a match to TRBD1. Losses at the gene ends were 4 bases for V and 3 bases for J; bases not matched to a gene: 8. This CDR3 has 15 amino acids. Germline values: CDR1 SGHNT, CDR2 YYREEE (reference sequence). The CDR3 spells CASSRAGTGSYEQYF. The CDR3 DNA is TGTGCCAGCAGCCGGGCCGGGACAGGGAGCTACGAGCAGTACTTC.

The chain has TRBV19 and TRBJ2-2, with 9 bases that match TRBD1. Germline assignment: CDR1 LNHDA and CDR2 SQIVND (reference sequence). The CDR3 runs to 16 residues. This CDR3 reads CLRTGGPPKNTGELFF. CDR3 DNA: TGTCTACGAACAGGGGGCCCCCCGAAGAACACCGGGGAGCTGTTTTTT. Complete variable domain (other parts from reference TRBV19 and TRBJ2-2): DGGITQSPKYLFRKEGQNVTLSCEQNLNHDAMYWYRQDPGQGLRLIYYSQIVNDFQKGDIAEGYSVSREKKESFPLTVTSAQKNPTAFYLCLRTGGPPKNTGELFFGEGSRLTVL.

The CDR3 is CASSYNDRVSGNTIYF. CDR3 sequence (DNA): TGTGCCAGCAGTTACAACGACAGGGTCTCTGGAAACACCATATATTTT. This rearrangement joins TRBV6-5 to TRBJ1-3; 7 bases match TRBD1. Germline V gene lookup returns CDR1 MNHEY and CDR2 SVGAGI. V lost 2 bases to trimming and J lost 0 bases; unmatched junction nucleotides: 4. The CDR3 is 16 residues long.

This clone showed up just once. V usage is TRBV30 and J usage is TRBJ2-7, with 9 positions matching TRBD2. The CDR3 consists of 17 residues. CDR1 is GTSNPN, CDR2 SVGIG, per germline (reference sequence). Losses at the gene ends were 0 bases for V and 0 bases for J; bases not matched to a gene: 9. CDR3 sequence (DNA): TGTGCCTGGAGTGTACGTCTAGCGGGACGGATCTCCTACGAGCAGTACTTC. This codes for CAWSVRLAGRISYEQYF.

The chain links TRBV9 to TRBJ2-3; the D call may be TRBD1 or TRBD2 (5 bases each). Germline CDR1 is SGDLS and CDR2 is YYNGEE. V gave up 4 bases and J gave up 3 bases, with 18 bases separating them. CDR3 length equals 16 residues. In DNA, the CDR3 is TGTGCCAGCAGCAGCGAGCCGGGACCTTTTACAGATACGCAGTATTTT. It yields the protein CASSSEPGPFTDTQYF.

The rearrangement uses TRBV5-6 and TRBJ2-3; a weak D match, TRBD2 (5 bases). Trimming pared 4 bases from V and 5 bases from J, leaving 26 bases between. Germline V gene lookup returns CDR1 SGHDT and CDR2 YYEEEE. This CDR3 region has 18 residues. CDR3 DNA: TGTGCCAGCAGCCGTGGGGAGTCCTTACCACCTTACAAAGATACGCAGTATTTT. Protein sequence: CASSRGESLPPYKDTQYF.

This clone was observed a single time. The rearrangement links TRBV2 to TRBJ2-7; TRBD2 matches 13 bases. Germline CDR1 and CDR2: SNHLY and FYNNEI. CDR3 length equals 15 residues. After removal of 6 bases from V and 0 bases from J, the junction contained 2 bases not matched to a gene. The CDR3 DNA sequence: TGTGCCAGCAGGGGACTAGCGGGGTACTCCTACGAGCAGTACTTC. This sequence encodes CASRGLAGYSYEQYF.

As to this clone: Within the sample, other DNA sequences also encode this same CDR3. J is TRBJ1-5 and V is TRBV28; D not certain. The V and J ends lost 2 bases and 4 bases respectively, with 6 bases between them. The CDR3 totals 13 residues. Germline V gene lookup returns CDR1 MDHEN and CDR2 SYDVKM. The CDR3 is CASSLDGNQPQHF. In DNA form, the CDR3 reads TGTGCCAGCAGTTTAGATGGGAATCAGCCCCAGCATTTT. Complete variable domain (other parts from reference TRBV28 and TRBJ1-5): DVKVTQSSRYLVKRTGEKVFLECVQDMDHENMFWYRQDPGLGLRLIYFSYDVKMKEKGDIPEGYSVSREKKERFSLILESASTNQTSMYLCASSLDGNQPQHFGDGTRLSIL.

The CDR3 coding sequence is TGTGCCAGCAGCTCTAGAGCGGGAAGGCCAGATACGCAGTATTTT. Translating it yields CASSSRAGRPDTQYF. This sequence joins TRBV5-4 and TRBJ2-3; 7 positions match TRBD2. The CDR3 runs to 15 residues. The V and J ends lost 3 bases and 4 bases, in that order; junction bases with no gene match: 8. Germline-derived CDR1 and CDR2 are SGHNT and YYREEE (reference sequence). The full variable domain, its missing parts supplied by reference TRBV5-4 and TRBJ2-3, is ETGVTQSPTHLIKTRGQQVTLRCSSQSGHNTVSWYQQALGQGPQFIFQYYREEENGRGNFPPRFSGLQFPNYSSELNVNALELDDSALYLCASSSRAGRPDTQYFGPGTRLTVL.

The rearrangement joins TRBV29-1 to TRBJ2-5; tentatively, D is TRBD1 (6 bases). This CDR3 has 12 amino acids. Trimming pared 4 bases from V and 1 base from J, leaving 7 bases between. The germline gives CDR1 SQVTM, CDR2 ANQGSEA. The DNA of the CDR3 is TGCAGCGTTGGGGGGCCCCAAGAGACCCAGTACTTC. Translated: CSVGGPQETQYF.

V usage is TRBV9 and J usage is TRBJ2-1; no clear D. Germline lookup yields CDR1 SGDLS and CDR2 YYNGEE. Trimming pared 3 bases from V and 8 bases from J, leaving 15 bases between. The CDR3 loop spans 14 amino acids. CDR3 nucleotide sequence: TGTGCCAGCAGCGAGCTTTTAAACGGCGATGAGCAGTTCTTC. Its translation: CASSELLNGDEQFF.

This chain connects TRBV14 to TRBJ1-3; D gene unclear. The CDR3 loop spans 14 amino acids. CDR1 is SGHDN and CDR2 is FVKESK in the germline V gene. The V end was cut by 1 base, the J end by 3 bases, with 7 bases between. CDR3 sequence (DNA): TGTGCCAGCAGCCAAGGACAACTTGGAAACACCATATATTTT. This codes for CASSQGQLGNTIYF.